Listed here is a single T cell receptor beta chain. This sample was taken from a study of control samples from healthy donors and cancer patients. V was cut by 7 bases and J by 6 bases, with 17 bases left in between. The CDR3 is made up of 15 amino acids. Germline-derived CDR1 and CDR2 are KGHDR and SFDVKD. Method: immunoSEQ multiplex PCR; TCRdb's copy keeps in-frame clones and lacks some. This repertoire shows 150,000 to 160,000 clones, roughly 92% found once; its top ten account for under 2.5%. The chain employs TRBV24-1 and TRBJ2-2; perhaps TRBD1 as D (6 bases). The sample taken for sequencing was blood. The TCR comes from a middle-aged man in good health. In nucleotides, the CDR3 is TGTGCCACCAGCGTCGACTCCAGACAGGCCGGGGAGCTGTTTTTT. Translating gives CATSVDSRQAGELFF.